The 17 T cell receptor beta chains below all came from one sample that was sequenced in a study of blood T cell repertoires in COVID-19. The repertoire was sequenced with immunoSEQ multiplex PCR; TCRdb's copy has only in-frame clones and lacks some. The sample has about 81,000 clones, approximately 80% seen once. Input material: peripheral blood. These receptors came from a human donor in a cohort sampled during active COVID-19.

The J gene is TRBJ1-2, the V gene TRBV2; D is unclear. The germline V and J ends were trimmed by 6 bases and 7 bases, with 9 bases remaining between them. The CDR3 runs to 11 residues. Germline values: CDR1 SNHLY, CDR2 FYNNEI. CDR3 sequence (DNA): TGTGCCAGCAGGGACGGAGGTGGCTACACCTTC. Protein: CASRDGGGYTF.

This clone came up once. The chain couples TRBV29-1 to TRBJ2-5, with unresolved D. V gave up 7 bases and J gave up 4 bases, with 7 bases separating them. CDR3 size: 10 residues. Germline CDR1 reads SQVTM; CDR2 reads ANQGSEA. CDR3 sequence reads: CSGEAETQYF. The CDR3 nucleotides are TGCAGCGGCGAGGCAGAGACCCAGTACTTC.

The CDR3 sequence is CASSFDHGTVRTGELFF. The CDR3 coding sequence is TGTGCCAGCAGCTTCGACCACGGGACAGTTAGGACCGGGGAGCTGTTTTTT. The chain joins TRBV11-2 to TRBJ2-2; 7 bases agree with TRBD1. The germline gives CDR1 SGHAT, CDR2 FQNNGV. V lost 3 bases to trimming and J lost 5 bases; unmatched junction nucleotides: 12. The CDR3 runs to 17 residues.

V gene TRBV6-5 combines with J gene TRBJ2-5; D possibly corresponds to TRBD2 (7 bases). V dropped 3 bases and J dropped 5 bases, with 13 bases sitting between them. This CDR3 has 14 amino acids. Germline CDR1 is MNHEY and CDR2 is SVGAGI. The CDR3 spells CASSYTGGLETQYF. DNA of the CDR3: TGTGCCAGCAGTTATACCGGGGGGCTGGAGACCCAGTACTTC.

This chain connects TRBV27 to TRBJ2-3, with D perhaps matching TRBD2 (6 bases). V lost 4 bases and J 5 bases, leaving 25 bases between the germline ends. The CDR3 is 18 amino acids. CDR1 and CDR2 from the germline V gene are MNHEY and SMNVEV (reference sequence). CDR3 amino acids: CASSSPRRGSLRRDTQYF. CDR3 in DNA: TGTGCCAGCAGTTCCCCTCGGAGGGGAAGTCTTCGGAGAGATACGCAGTATTTT.

The chain combines TRBV29-1 with TRBJ2-1; 8 nucleotides line up with TRBD1. V trimming: 5 bases; J trimming: 1 base; junction bases outside the gene matches: 1. From germline, CDR1 is SQVTM and CDR2 ANQGSEA. The CDR3 consists of 13 residues. CDR3 DNA: TGCAGCGTTCACAGGGGGTCCTACAATGAGCAGTTCTTC. Encoded protein: CSVHRGSYNEQFF.

The chain has TRBV5-1 and TRBJ1-4, with D possibly being TRBD1 (5 bases). From germline, CDR1 is SGHRS and CDR2 YFSETQ. This CDR3 contains 15 residues. Trimming left V 4 bases short and J 5 bases short, with 15 bases between. In nucleotides, the CDR3 is TGCGCCAGCAGCAAGGCTACAGGCCTAAATGAAAAACTGTTTTTT. Translating it yields CASSKATGLNEKLFF. Looking up the rest from reference TRBV5-1 and TRBJ1-4 gives the full variable domain: KAGVTQTPRYLIKTRGQQVTLSCSPISGHRSVSWYQQTPGQGLQFLFEYFSETQRNKGNFPGRFSGRQFSNSRSEMNVSTLELGDSALYLCASSKATGLNEKLFFGSGTQLSVL.

This chain joins TRBV10-3 and TRBJ1-2; 9 positions agree with TRBD1. J lost 8 bases, V lost 6 bases, and 13 bases had no gene match. The CDR3 covers 15 residues. Germline V lookup: CDR1 ENHRY, CDR2 SYGVKD. CDR3 residues: CAIRSTGGTPAGYTF. CDR3 sequence (DNA): TGTGCCATCAGATCTACAGGGGGCACTCCGGCCGGCTACACCTTC.

This rearrangement joins TRBV7-8 to TRBJ2-5; 8 nucleotides match TRBD1. Germline CDR1 reads SGHVS; CDR2 reads FQNEAQ. This CDR3 region has 14 residues. Germline trimming cut 6 bases from V and 5 bases from J; bases unmatched to any gene: 8. CDR3 in amino acids: CASRPTGGFETQYF. DNA of the CDR3: TGTGCCAGCAGACCCACAGGGGGTTTCGAGACCCAGTACTTC.

The genes are TRBV19 and TRBJ1-2; D might be TRBD1 (6 bases). V was cut by 7 bases and J by 3 bases, with 12 bases left in between. The CDR3 covers 13 residues. Germline V lookup: CDR1 LNHDA, CDR2 SQIVND (reference sequence). Here the CDR3 reads CASKEQGHYGYTF. In DNA form, the CDR3 reads TGTGCCAGTAAGGAGCAGGGGCACTATGGCTACACCTTC.

The chain uses TRBV5-1 and TRBJ2-5; 7 bases fit TRBD2. The CDR3 length is 17 residues. V shed 2 bases, J shed 0 bases, and the junction held 10 bases outside the gene matches. Germline lookup yields CDR1 SGHRS and CDR2 YFSETQ. The CDR3 sequence is CASSFSGRGLYQETQYF. CDR3 nucleotide sequence: TGCGCCAGCAGCTTCTCAGGGCGGGGGTTGTACCAAGAGACCCAGTACTTC.

This chain uses TRBV6-5 with TRBJ2-2; D gene ambiguous. V was trimmed by 3 bases and J by 0 bases, leaving 8 bases between them. Germline CDR1 is MNHEY and CDR2 is SVGAGI. This CDR3 is built from 15 residues. CDR3 coding DNA: TGTGCCAGCAGTTATCAGGCGTCGAACACCGGGGAGCTGTTTTTT. It encodes CASSYQASNTGELFF.

The CDR3 region is CASGREKLFF. In nucleotides, the CDR3 is TGTGCCAGCGGGCGTGAAAAACTGTTTTTT. V is TRBV6-5 and J is TRBJ1-4; no firm D call. V was trimmed by 8 bases and J by 7 bases, leaving 5 bases between them. Germline-derived CDR1 and CDR2 are MNHEY and SVGAGI. The CDR3 has 10 residues.

V usage is TRBV5-1 and J usage is TRBJ1-2, with 7 bases lining up with TRBD1. From germline, CDR1 is SGHRS and CDR2 YFSETQ. Trimming at V came to 0 bases and at J to 12 bases, leaving 8 bases not matched to a gene. CDR3 length equals 13 residues. The CDR3 region has the DNA TGCGCCAGCAGCTTGGGACAGGGTTTCGTTGACACCTTC. It specifies CASSLGQGFVDTF. Full variable domain (remainder filled in from reference TRBV5-1 and TRBJ1-2): KAGVTQTPRYLIKTRGQQVTLSCSPISGHRSVSWYQQTPGQGLQFLFEYFSETQRNKGNFPGRFSGRQFSNSRSEMNVSTLELGDSALYLCASSLGQGFVDTFGSGTRLTVV.

The chain joins TRBV2 to TRBJ2-6; possible D gene TRBD1, 5 bases. The V gene lost 6 bases and the J gene lost 4 bases, with 10 bases spanning the gap. This CDR3 is built from 14 residues. CDR1 is SNHLY, CDR2 FYNNEI, per germline. CDR3 in amino acids: CASSQGGGANVLTF. CDR3 bases: TGTGCCAGCAGCCAGGGTGGCGGGGCCAACGTCCTGACTTTC.

This clone has just a few counts. V is TRBV18 and J is TRBJ1-1, with unresolved D. The germline V gene encodes CDR1 KGHSH and CDR2 LQKENI. The CDR3 runs 14 residues. Trimming cost V 3 bases and J 3 bases, with 11 bases left between them. The CDR3 DNA follows: TGTGCCAGCTCACCCCGGAGCGGGGACACTGAAGCTTTCTTT. Its protein product is CASSPRSGDTEAFF. The whole variable domain, remainder taken from reference TRBV18 and TRBJ1-1, is NAGVMQNPRHLVRRRGQEARLRCSPMKGHSHVYWYRQLPEEGLKFMVYLQKENIIDESGMPKERFSAEFPKEGPSILRIQQVVRGDSAAYFCASSPRSGDTEAFFGQGTRLTVV.

The V call is TRBV20-1, the J call TRBJ1-5; D not resolved. The CDR3 consists of 10 residues. Trimming left V 4 bases short and J 14 bases short, with 12 bases between. In germline, CDR1 is DFQATT, CDR2 SNEGSKA (reference sequence). The chain's CDR3 is CSAKSGVEHF. The CDR3 coding sequence is TGCAGTGCTAAGAGCGGGGTGGAGCATTTT.